This TCR beta chain came from a study of T-cell memory formation after mild COVID-19. Study observations and caveats: SARS-CoV-2 specificity was not confirmed for second-wave clones peaking on day 37.

TCRdb redid the calling of the 5' RACE reads with MiXCR, one entry per CDR3 protein. Of approximately 290,000 distinct CDR3 sequences in the sample, around 15% were seen once. Per the germline V gene, CDR1 is MGHRA and CDR2 is YSYEKL. This CDR3 has 14 amino acids. Remarks on this clonotype: What it binds is unknown. The junction does not match germline at one end; this may be a read error.

The rearrangement uses TRBV4-1 and TRBJ2-5; a possible D gene is TRBD1 (5 bases). The clonotype was recovered from a man younger than 30 who had mild COVID-19 (a few samples of this study predate the infection). Cell type and time point are not known. The sample consisted of PBMCs or a T cell subset sorted from them (not recorded which). The CDR3 spells CASSNLWGQDTQYF. CDR3 DNA sequence: TGCGCCAGCAGCAATCTATGGGGCCAAGACACCCAGTACTTC.